This T cell receptor beta chain was retrieved from a study of shared clonotypes between healthy human individuals. Background on the study: Donors had three CD4 naive, three CD4 memory, two CD8 naive and one CD8 memory plate apiece.

General study results and limits: Sharing of clonotypes among donors was expected to vary with sequencing depth.

This CDR3 is 15 amino acids long. V lost 1 base to trimming and J lost 4 bases, with 10 bases between them. Germline V lookup: CDR1 SGHTA, CDR2 FQGNSA. Points on this clone: Antigen specificity is unknown.

Naive CD8 cells, CD45RO-negative and positively selected for CCR7, excluded terminally differentiated effector memory CD45RA+ cells. TCRdb keeps only in-frame clones here, not all; method: immunoSEQ multiplex PCR. The sample gives fewer than 850,000 clones, just over 95% of which show up once; less than 0.25% is in the top ten. Sequencing used naive CD8+ T cells sorted from blood. The receptor was isolated from a man aged 25-45 years in good health. This rearrangement joins TRBV7-2 to TRBJ2-2, with D unresolved. The CDR3, as DNA: TGTGCCAGCAGCTTAGACGGGTTCACCACCGGGGAGCTGTTTTTT. As protein: CASSLDGFTTGELFF.